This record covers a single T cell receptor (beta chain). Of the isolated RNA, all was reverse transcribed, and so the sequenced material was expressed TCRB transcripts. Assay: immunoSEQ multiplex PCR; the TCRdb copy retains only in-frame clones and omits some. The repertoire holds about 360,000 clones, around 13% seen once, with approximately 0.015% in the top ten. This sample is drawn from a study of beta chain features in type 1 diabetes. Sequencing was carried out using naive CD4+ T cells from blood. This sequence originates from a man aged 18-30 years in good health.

This CDR3 is CASSILAGDQETQYF. The DNA of the CDR3 is TGTGCCAGTAGTATACTAGCGGGGGATCAAGAGACCCAGTACTTC. The chain is built from TRBV19 and TRBJ2-5; TRBD2 agrees at 10 bases. The ends lost 2 bases at V and 2 bases at J; junction bases unmatched: 2. CDR3 size: 15 residues. From germline, CDR1 is LNHDA and CDR2 SQIVND (reference sequence).